This T cell receptor beta chain appears in the sequencing data of a study of T cells in Graves' hyperthyroidism and ophthalmopathy. Study findings and constraints: Most thyroid-expanded clonotypes above 0.001 were also found in blood. The authors' 13 V-J model separated ophthalmopathy from stable hyperthyroidism.

The sample holds a few counts of this clonotype. Its antigen is undetermined. The investigators amplified TCR beta CDR3 regions from RNA transcripts. An initial round of RT-PCR targeting the TCR CDR3 relied on the HTBI primer set. TCRdb ran MiXCR on the multiplex PCR reads and lists one entry per CDR3 protein. In the table there are about 59,000 distinct CDR3 sequences, under 70% of which are singletons. The sequenced sample was blood. This receptor was taken from a woman in her sixties or seventies with Graves' ophthalmopathy.

CDR3 region: CASSIGDSPGSPLHF. CDR3 bases: TGTGCCAGCAGTATCGGAGACAGTCCTGGATCACCCCTCCACTTT. The genes are TRBV2 and TRBJ1-6, with TRBD1 as a possible D gene (5 bases). V lost 5 bases and J 10 bases, leaving 18 bases between the germline ends. Germline V gene data show CDR1 as SNHLY and CDR2 as FYNNEI. The CDR3 is made up of 15 amino acids.